The 31 T cell receptor beta chains listed next were all sequenced from one sample in a study of cytomegalovirus exposure and HLA in healthy donors (dated by TCRdb to 2015 to 2018). The library was made by the immunoSEQ multiplex PCR assay. This is the immuneACCESS table as TCRdb keeps it, with only in-frame sequences that have V and J called. A part of the clones is gone; compared with another copy, unresolved V genes explain less than half, and the rest is unexplained. Within this sample are about 76,000 clones, with around 94% of them counted one time only. The leading ten clones occupy roughly 2% of the sample. The source material was PBMCs. The origin of the receptors is a woman between 18 and 30 years old in good health and CMV-seropositive.

This chain uses TRBV30 with TRBJ1-1; no definite D call. The CDR3 extends over 12 amino acids. Germline CDR1 reads GTSNPN; CDR2 reads SVGIG (reference sequence). With 3 bases removed from V and 4 bases from J, the gap between germline ends came to 9 bases. For the CDR3, the DNA is TGTGCCTGGAGCCGTTCTAGCACTGAAGCTTTCTTT. Its protein is CAWSRSSTEAFF.

This chain links TRBV4-3 with TRBJ2-2, with 8 bases fitting TRBD1. The junction had 2 bases not matched to a gene; V was cut back by 8 bases and J by 0 bases. This CDR3 contains 14 residues. Germline V gives CDR1 LGHNA, CDR2 YSLEER. This CDR3 reads CASAGQANTGELFF. DNA of the CDR3: TGCGCCAGCGCGGGACAGGCGAACACCGGGGAGCTGTTTTTT.

V is TRBV2 and J is TRBJ2-4, with D perhaps matching TRBD1 (6 bases). With 8 bases removed from V and 7 bases from J, the gap between germline ends came to 21 bases. Germline CDR1 reads SNHLY; CDR2 reads FYNNEI. This CDR3 contains 15 residues. In DNA, the CDR3 is TGTGCCAGCGTACTTACAGGGTCGAGTTGGAACATTCAGTACTTC. It is translated as CASVLTGSSWNIQYF.

The rearrangement links TRBV18 to TRBJ2-7, with TRBD1 as a possible D gene (6 bases). The germline V gene has CDR1 KGHSH and CDR2 LQKENI. This CDR3 has 14 amino acids. The germline V and J ends were trimmed by 3 bases and 4 bases, with 13 bases remaining between them. CDR3 in DNA: TGTGCCAGCTCACCCCCCGGGACACCTTACGAGCAGTACTTC. Translation: CASSPPGTPYEQYF. The complete variable domain, with remaining parts taken from reference TRBV18 and TRBJ2-7, reads NAGVMQNPRHLVRRRGQEARLRCSPMKGHSHVYWYRQLPEEGLKFMVYLQKENIIDESGMPKERFSAEFPKEGPSILRIQQVVRGDSAAYFCASSPPGTPYEQYFGPGTRLTVT.

V is TRBV29-1 and J is TRBJ2-1; TRBD2 might be the D (6 bases). The CDR3 runs 17 residues. Germline V gives CDR1 SQVTM, CDR2 ANQGSEA. V lost 6 bases, J lost 7 bases, and 28 bases lay in between. The CDR3 spells CSVLGVTGVPSHNEQFF. CDR3 in DNA: TGCAGCGTCCTGGGCGTCACGGGGGTCCCATCTCATAATGAGCAGTTCTTC.

This chain uses TRBV7-2 with TRBJ1-4, with a possible D match to TRBD1 (6 bases). The length of the CDR3 is 14 residues. Germline assignment: CDR1 SGHTA and CDR2 FQGNSA. Trimming took off 2 bases at V and 8 bases at J, with 12 bases between the two ends. The CDR3 nucleotides are TGTGCCAGCAGCTTACAGGGGCTCGGAGAAAAACTGTTTTTT. Its protein product is CASSLQGLGEKLFF.

The rearrangement uses TRBV27 and TRBJ1-4; D is undetermined. The V gene lost 2 bases and the J gene lost 8 bases, with 12 bases spanning the gap. The CDR3 sequence is 14 residues long. Germline values: CDR1 MNHEY, CDR2 SMNVEV (reference sequence). CDR3 nucleotide sequence: TGTGCCAGCAGTTTACGGGGTCCCGGGGAAAAACTGTTTTTT. This codes for CASSLRGPGEKLFF.

The chain couples TRBV30 to TRBJ1-4; TRBD1 agrees at 8 bases. The CDR3 spans 15 residues. The germline V gene encodes CDR1 GTSNPN and CDR2 SVGIG (reference sequence). Trimming took 1 base from V and 7 from J; bases not matched to a gene: 8. CDR3 in amino acids: CAWSGDRGGGEKLFF. The DNA for the CDR3 is TGTGCCTGGAGTGGAGACAGGGGAGGAGGTGAAAAACTGTTTTTT. Supplemented by reference TRBV30 and TRBJ1-4, the full variable domain reads SQTIHQWPATLVQPVGSPLSLECTVEGTSNPNLYWYRQAAGRGLQLLFYSVGIGQISSEVPQNLSASRPQDRQFILSSKKLLLSDSGFYLCAWSGDRGGGEKLFFGSGTQLSVL.

The chain uses TRBV2 and TRBJ1-2, with D perhaps matching TRBD1 (5 bases). CDR1 SNHLY and CDR2 FYNNEI come from the germline V gene. Trimming shortened V by 6 bases and J by 8 bases, and 16 bases separated the two germline ends. CDR3 length: 13 amino acids. CDR3 in DNA: TGTGCCAGCAGGCGGGGGGGATATGGGGGCTACACCTTC. Residues: CASRRGGYGGYTF.

The chain uses TRBV4-1 and TRBJ2-1, with 8 nucleotides matching TRBD2. CDR3 size: 13 residues. Germline V CDR1 and CDR2: MGHRA, YSYEKL. With V trimmed by 4 bases and J by 9 bases, 5 bases remained unmatched. CDR3 coding DNA: TGCGCCAGCAGCCCCTCCCGGGAGGGTGAGCAGTTCTTC. This gives the protein CASSPSREGEQFF.

This chain joins TRBV30 and TRBJ2-1, with D possibly being TRBD2 (5 bases). Germline V gene lookup returns CDR1 GTSNPN and CDR2 SVGIG (reference sequence). CDR3 length equals 13 residues. V gave up 3 bases and J gave up 10 bases, with 16 bases separating them. DNA for the CDR3: TGTGCCTGGAGCCAGGTAGGGCGAGGGGAGCAGTTCTTC. It codes for CAWSQVGRGEQFF.

The chain combines TRBV19 with TRBJ2-3, with 7 bases that match TRBD1. With V trimmed by 7 bases and J by 0 bases, 7 bases remained unmatched. This CDR3 region has 15 residues. The germline V gene encodes CDR1 LNHDA and CDR2 SQIVND (reference sequence). The CDR3 DNA reads TGTGCCAGTACCCGGGGACAGCTAAGCACAGATACGCAGTATTTT. It encodes CASTRGQLSTDTQYF.

V is TRBV30 and J is TRBJ2-3, with TRBD2 matching 8 bases. The CDR3 length is 14 residues. Looked up from germline, CDR1 is GTSNPN and CDR2 is SVGIG (reference sequence). Germline trimming cut 7 bases from V and 2 bases from J; bases unmatched to any gene: 8. CDR3 sequence (DNA): TGTGCCTTTTTAGCGGGGAAACCCACAGATACGCAGTATTTT. Translation gives CAFLAGKPTDTQYF.

The chain recombines TRBV11-2 with TRBJ2-2; D unclear. The CDR3 length is 16 residues. Germline-derived CDR1 and CDR2 are SGHAT and FQNNGV. Between the trimmed V and J ends, which lost 4 bases and 0 bases, there was a span of 12 bases. The chain's CDR3 is CASSSGGFANTGELFF. The CDR3 nucleotides read TGTGCCAGCAGCTCTGGCGGCTTCGCGAACACCGGGGAGCTGTTTTTT.

This clone was counted once. The CDR3 protein is CASSRGSYTEAFF. The CDR3 region has the DNA TGTGCCAGCAGCAGGGGGAGCTACACTGAAGCTTTCTTT. The chain links TRBV11-3 to TRBJ1-1; D might be TRBD1 (6 bases). Trimming took off 5 bases at V and 3 bases at J, with 10 bases between the two ends. Germline lookup yields CDR1 SGHNT and CDR2 YENEEA. The CDR3 length is 13 residues.

The V and J genes are TRBV6-1 and TRBJ1-2, with TRBD1 as a possible D gene (5 bases). Trimming shortened V by 2 bases and J by 0 bases, and 22 bases separated the two germline ends. The CDR3 is 19 residues long. Per the germline V gene, CDR1 is MNHNS and CDR2 is SASEGT. This CDR3 is CASSEPTYQDTVANYGYTF. CDR3 coding DNA: TGTGCCAGCAGTGAACCGACTTATCAGGACACGGTAGCTAACTATGGCTACACCTTC.

This clone was seen more than once but under ten times. The J gene is TRBJ2-6, the V gene TRBV6-4; TRBD2 is a possible D gene (6 bases). Germline loops: CDR1 MRHNA, CDR2 SNTAGT. The length of the CDR3 is 16 residues. V gave up 3 bases and J gave up 0 bases, with 9 bases separating them. CDR3 coding DNA: TGTGCCAGCAGTGAGGAGGGCGGCTCTGGGGCCAACGTCCTGACTTTC. Protein product: CASSEEGGSGANVLTF.

The chain joins TRBV9 to TRBJ2-6; no reliable D call. CDR3 length: 15 amino acids. The germline CDR1 and CDR2 sequences are SGDLS and YYNGEE. V was pared by 2 bases and J by 4 bases, with 10 bases between. The CDR3 region has the DNA TGTGCCAGCAGCGTTAACAGTGGAGGGGCCAACGTCCTGACTTTC. It yields the protein CASSVNSGGANVLTF.

This chain joins TRBV9 and TRBJ1-2; tentative D call: TRBD1 (6 bases). The CDR3 contains 13 residues. V was trimmed by 4 bases and J by 4 bases, leaving 11 bases between them. Germline V lookup: CDR1 SGDLS, CDR2 YYNGEE. CDR3 region: CASSFGQTYGYTF. The CDR3 coding sequence is TGTGCCAGCAGCTTCGGACAGACCTATGGCTACACCTTC.

The count of this clone is one. The chain carries TRBV5-1 and TRBJ2-1; D unclear. The CDR3 spans 13 residues. Germline CDR1 is SGHRS and CDR2 is YFSETQ. Trimming stripped 2 bases from V and 5 bases from J, with 8 bases between. The CDR3 DNA reads TGCGCCAGCAGCTTCGCAGAAAACAATGAGCAGTTCTTC. This sequence encodes CASSFAENNEQFF. Variable domain in full (rest from reference TRBV5-1 and TRBJ2-1): KAGVTQTPRYLIKTRGQQVTLSCSPISGHRSVSWYQQTPGQGLQFLFEYFSETQRNKGNFPGRFSGRQFSNSRSEMNVSTLELGDSALYLCASSFAENNEQFFGPGTRLTVL.

This chain connects TRBV5-4 to TRBJ2-3; 14 bases fit TRBD2. The CDR3 is 19 residues long. Germline V gene data show CDR1 as SGHNT and CDR2 as YYREEE (reference sequence). With 1 base clipped from V and 1 base from J, the junction kept 8 bases outside the gene matches. This CDR3 is CASSLMTSGGALGTDTQYF. The CDR3 nucleotides are TGTGCCAGCAGCTTGATGACTAGCGGGGGGGCCTTAGGCACAGATACGCAGTATTTT.

The chain recombines TRBV4-1 with TRBJ1-4; D is unclear. V was clipped by 0 bases and J by 3 bases, with 8 bases between them. CDR3 length: 15 residues. Germline V gene lookup returns CDR1 MGHRA and CDR2 YSYEKL. The DNA of the CDR3 is TGCGCCAGCAGCCAAGAGAGGAGGTCTAATGAAAAACTGTTTTTT. Translated: CASSQERRSNEKLFF.

The chain has TRBV5-6 and TRBJ1-1; D is ambiguous. The CDR3 has 11 residues. V was cut by 0 bases and J by 8 bases, with 5 bases left in between. In germline, CDR1 is SGHDT, CDR2 YYEEEE. The CDR3 DNA sequence: TGTGCCAGCAGCTTGGGTAGAGAAGCTTTCTTT. This encodes CASSLGREAFF.

The V gene is TRBV5-4, the J gene TRBJ2-7; 7 nucleotides line up with TRBD1. The CDR3 contains 14 residues. With 4 bases clipped from V and 1 base from J, the junction kept 5 bases outside the gene matches. In germline, CDR1 is SGHNT, CDR2 YYREEE (reference sequence). CDR3 sequence: CASSPPDRSYEQYF. The CDR3 DNA sequence: TGTGCCAGCAGCCCCCCGGACAGGTCCTACGAGCAGTACTTC.

This chain connects TRBV7-2 to TRBJ2-3, with a weak D call TRBD1 (7 bases). The V and J ends lost 8 bases and 0 bases respectively, with 12 bases between them. The germline gives CDR1 SGHTA, CDR2 FQGNSA. This CDR3 is 14 amino acids long. For the CDR3, the DNA is TGTGCCAGCCAGGGGGGTTCTAGCACAGATACGCAGTATTTT. It translates to CASQGGSSTDTQYF.

The chain carries TRBV5-1 and TRBJ1-6, with 8 bases lining up with TRBD1. The germline V gene encodes CDR1 SGHRS and CDR2 YFSETQ. This CDR3 contains 16 residues. The V segment lost 4 bases and the J segment 8 bases; nucleotides outside the gene matches: 11. The CDR3 is CASSRRLDRVDSPLHF. DNA of the CDR3: TGCGCCAGCAGCCGGAGGTTGGACAGGGTTGATTCACCCCTCCACTTT.

This chain uses TRBV11-2 with TRBJ1-5; D not certain. From germline, CDR1 is SGHAT and CDR2 FQNNGV. The CDR3 covers 15 residues. V shed 5 bases and J shed 2 bases, with 13 bases lying between them. CDR3 DNA: TGTGCCAGCAGCCTGGGGTGGGGAGGCAATCAGCCCCAGCATTTT. Protein sequence: CASSLGWGGNQPQHF.

The chain carries TRBV30 and TRBJ1-3; 7 nucleotides match TRBD1. Germline CDR1 and CDR2: GTSNPN and SVGIG (reference sequence). The CDR3 is 13 residues long. V shed 2 bases and J 4 bases; nucleotides not matched to a gene: 2. The CDR3 nucleotides are TGTGCCTGGAGTACGACAGGGGGAAACACCATATATTTT. It yields the protein CAWSTTGGNTIYF.

The chain combines TRBV27 with TRBJ2-1; TRBD2 agrees at 8 bases. With V trimmed by 2 bases and J by 8 bases, 8 bases remained unmatched. CDR1 MNHEY and CDR2 SMNVEV come from the germline V gene (reference sequence). CDR3 size: 15 residues. The CDR3 sequence is CASSLVSGKVDEQFF. As DNA, the CDR3 is TGTGCCAGCAGTTTAGTTAGCGGGAAGGTAGATGAGCAGTTCTTC.

J is TRBJ2-1 and V is TRBV7-2; TRBD1 matches at 8 bases. V dropped 4 bases and J dropped 7; count of bases not matched to a gene: 3. This CDR3 region has 13 residues. Germline CDR1 is SGHTA and CDR2 is FQGNSA. Written as DNA, the CDR3 is TGTGCCAGCAGCTCCAGGGGGCAAAATGAGCAGTTCTTC. As protein: CASSSRGQNEQFF.

CDR3 in amino acids: CASSLDRRLAGYNEQFF. The CDR3 DNA is TGTGCCAGCAGCTTAGATAGGAGGCTAGCGGGCTACAATGAGCAGTTCTTC. The chain carries TRBV11-2 and TRBJ2-1; TRBD2 matches at 8 bases. Germline CDR1 and CDR2: SGHAT and FQNNGV. Germline trimming cut 0 bases from V and 3 bases from J; bases unmatched to any gene: 7. CDR3 length: 17 residues.